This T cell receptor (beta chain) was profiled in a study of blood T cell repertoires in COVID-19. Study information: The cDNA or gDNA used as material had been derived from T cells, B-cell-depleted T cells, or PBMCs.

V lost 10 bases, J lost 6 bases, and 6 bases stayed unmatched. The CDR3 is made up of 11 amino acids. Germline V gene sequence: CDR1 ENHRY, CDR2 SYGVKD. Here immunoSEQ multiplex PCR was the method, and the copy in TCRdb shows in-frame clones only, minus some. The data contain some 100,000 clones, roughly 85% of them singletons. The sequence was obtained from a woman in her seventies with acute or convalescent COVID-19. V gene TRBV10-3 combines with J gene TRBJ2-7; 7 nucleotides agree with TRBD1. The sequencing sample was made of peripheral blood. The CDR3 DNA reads TGTGCCACCCAGGGGGACGGCGAGCAGTACTTC. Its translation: CATQGDGEQYF.